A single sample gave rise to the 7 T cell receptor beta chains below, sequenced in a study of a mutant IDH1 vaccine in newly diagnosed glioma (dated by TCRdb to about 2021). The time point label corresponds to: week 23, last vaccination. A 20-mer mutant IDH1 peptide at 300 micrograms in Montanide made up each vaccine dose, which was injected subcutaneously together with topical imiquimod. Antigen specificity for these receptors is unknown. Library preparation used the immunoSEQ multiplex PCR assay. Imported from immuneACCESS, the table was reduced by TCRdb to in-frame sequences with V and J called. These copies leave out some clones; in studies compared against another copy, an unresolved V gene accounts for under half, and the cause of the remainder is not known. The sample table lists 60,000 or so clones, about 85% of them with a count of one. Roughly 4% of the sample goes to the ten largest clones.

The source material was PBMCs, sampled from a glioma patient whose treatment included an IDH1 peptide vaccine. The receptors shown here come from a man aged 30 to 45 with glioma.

The CDR3 is CASSAEGAPVNSPLHF. The CDR3 DNA reads TGTGCCAGCAGTGCCGAGGGCGCACCCGTTAATTCACCCCTCCACTTT. This rearrangement joins TRBV6-4 to TRBJ1-6; unclear D gene. Trimming stripped 4 bases from V and 6 bases from J, with 16 bases between. Looked up from germline, CDR1 is MRHNA and CDR2 is SNTAGT. This CDR3 has 16 residues.

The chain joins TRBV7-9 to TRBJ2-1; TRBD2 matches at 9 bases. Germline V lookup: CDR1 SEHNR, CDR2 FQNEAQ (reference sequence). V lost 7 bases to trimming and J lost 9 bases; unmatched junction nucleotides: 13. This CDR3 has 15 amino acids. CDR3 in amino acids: CASNKLPGLAFEQFF. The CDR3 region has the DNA TGTGCCAGCAACAAACTTCCGGGACTAGCTTTTGAGCAGTTCTTC.

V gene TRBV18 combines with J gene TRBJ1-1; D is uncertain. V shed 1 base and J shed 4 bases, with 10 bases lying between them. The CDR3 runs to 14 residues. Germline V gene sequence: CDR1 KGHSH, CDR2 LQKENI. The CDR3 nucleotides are TGTGCCAGCTCACCACTCGGGGTCGGCACTGAAGCTTTCTTT. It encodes CASSPLGVGTEAFF.

The CDR3 reads CASSYSYKGTTEAFF. The CDR3 DNA follows: TGTGCCAGCAGTTACTCGTACAAGGGAACCACTGAAGCTTTCTTT. The chain employs TRBV6-5 and TRBJ1-1; no clear D. The CDR3 runs to 15 residues. Trimming took off 0 bases at V and 4 bases at J, with 12 bases between the two ends. Germline V gene sequence: CDR1 MNHEY, CDR2 SVGAGI.

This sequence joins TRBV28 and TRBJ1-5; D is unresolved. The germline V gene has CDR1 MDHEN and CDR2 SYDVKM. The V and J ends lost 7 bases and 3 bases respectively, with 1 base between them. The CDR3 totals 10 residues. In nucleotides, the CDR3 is TGTGCCAGCACCAATCAGCCCCAGCATTTT. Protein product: CASTNQPQHF.

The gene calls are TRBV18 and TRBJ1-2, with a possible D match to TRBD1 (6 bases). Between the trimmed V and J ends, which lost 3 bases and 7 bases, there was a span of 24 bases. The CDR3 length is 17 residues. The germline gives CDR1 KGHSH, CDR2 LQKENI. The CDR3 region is CASSPRGGEVKSGGYTF. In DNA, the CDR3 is TGTGCCAGCTCACCGCGCGGGGGCGAAGTGAAGTCGGGTGGCTACACCTTC. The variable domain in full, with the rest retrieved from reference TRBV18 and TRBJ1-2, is NAGVMQNPRHLVRRRGQEARLRCSPMKGHSHVYWYRQLPEEGLKFMVYLQKENIIDESGMPKERFSAEFPKEGPSILRIQQVVRGDSAAYFCASSPRGGEVKSGGYTFGSGTRLTVV.

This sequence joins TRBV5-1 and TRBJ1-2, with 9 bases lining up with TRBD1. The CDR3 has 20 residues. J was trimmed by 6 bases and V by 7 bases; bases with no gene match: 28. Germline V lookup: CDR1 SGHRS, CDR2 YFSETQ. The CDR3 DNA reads TGCGCCAGCCAGAAAGCGTTGTTACAGGGGGCCCCTGGCCGGGTTGATGGCTACACCTTC. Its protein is CASQKALLQGAPGRVDGYTF.